This T cell receptor (beta chain) derives from a study of T cell repertoires in cytomegalovirus infection. In the study overall: Carrying CMV and the relevant HLA type showed in public TCR beta signatures.

This clonotype occurred many times. Its target is not known. TCRdb re-called the reads with MiXCR, one entry per CDR3 protein. The repertoire holds about 890,000 distinct CDR3 sequences, about 33% seen once, with over 10% in the top ten. V gave up 1 base and J gave up 1 base, with 13 bases separating them. Germline CDR1 is SGHTA and CDR2 is FQGNSA. The CDR3 extends over 17 amino acids. The sequence was obtained from a human donor in good health (CMV status not recorded). Some clones in this sample may be carry-over from other donors' samples. The rearrangement uses TRBV7-2 and TRBJ2-2, with D unresolved. The sample here was cultured CD8+ T cells from PBMCs, taken from culture after CMV antigen stimulation. The CDR3 is CASSLVGKPGNTGELFF. The CDR3, as DNA: TGTGCCAGCAGCTTAGTTGGGAAGCCGGGGAACACCGGGGAGCTGTTTTTT. Together with reference TRBV7-2 and TRBJ2-2, the CDR3 gives the full variable domain: GAGVSQSPSNKVTEKGKDVELRCDPISGHTALYWYRQSLGQGLEFLIYFQGNSAPDKSGLPSDRFSAERTGGSVSTLTIQRTQQEDSAVYLCASSLVGKPGNTGELFFGEGSRLTVL.